A selection of T cell receptor beta chains follows, all from one sample in a study of cytomegalovirus exposure and HLA in healthy donors. TCRdb's copy holds only in-frame clones and misses some; the assay was immunoSEQ multiplex PCR. Its table lists roughly 80,000 clones. Sequencing was carried out using PBMCs. The receptors stem from a man between 50 and 59 years old in good health and CMV-seronegative. CDR3s include the opening cysteine and the closing phenylalanine or tryptophan. The order of the fields is V gene, D gene, J gene, CDR3 protein, CDR3 DNA. A D gene is named only where the DNA matches it firmly.

TRBV6-5	NA	TRBJ2-7	CASSYGLGSYEQYF	TGTGCCAGCAGTTACGGACTGGGATCCTACGAGCAGTACTTC
TRBV7-3	TRBD2	TRBJ2-1	CASSQQINHLVAGPFWEQFF	TGTGCCAGCAGCCAACAGATAAACCACTTGGTAGCGGGCCCTTTTTGGGAGCAGTTCTTC
TRBV5-1	NA	TRBJ2-7	CASSLEGQDTYEQYF	TGCGCCAGCAGCTTGGAGGGTCAGGACACCTACGAGCAGTACTTC
TRBV10-3	NA	TRBJ2-5	CAIRGGETQYF	TGTGCCATCAGAGGGGGAGAGACCCAGTACTTC
TRBV29-1	NA	TRBJ2-7	CSVGSENSYEQYF	TGCAGCGTTGGTAGTGAGAACTCCTACGAGCAGTACTTC
TRBV6-5	NA	TRBJ1-2	CASSYSWTEYGYTF	TGTGCCAGCAGTTACTCGTGGACAGAGTATGGCTACACCTTC
TRBV6-5	TRBD1	TRBJ1-5	CASSRGQGANQPQHF	TGTGCCAGCAGTCGGGGACAGGGGGCGAATCAGCCCCAGCATTTT
TRBV2	NA	TRBJ2-2	CASGRRQETNTGELFF	TGTGCCAGCGGAAGACGACAGGAGACGAACACCGGGGAGCTGTTTTTT
TRBV19	NA	TRBJ2-1	CASSTISSWQFF	TGTGCCAGTAGTACCATTTCTAGTTGGCAGTTCTTC
TRBV7-9	NA	TRBJ1-1	CASGELSNTEAFF	TGTGCCAGCGGTGAACTCTCGAACACTGAAGCTTTCTTT
TRBV5-1	NA	TRBJ1-2	CASSLGGREYGYTF	TGCGCCAGCAGCTTGGGGGGCAGGGAATATGGCTACACCTTC
TRBV27	NA	TRBJ1-1	CASSFARGNTEAFF	TGTGCCAGCAGTTTCGCTCGGGGGAACACTGAAGCTTTCTTT
TRBV11-2	NA	TRBJ1-2	CASSLSSDSTGYTF	TGTGCCAGCAGCTTATCGTCGGACAGTACCGGCTACACCTTC
TRBV19	NA	TRBJ1-2	CASSIASSGDYGYTF	TGTGCCAGTAGTATAGCATCATCGGGGGACTATGGCTACACCTTC
TRBV20-1	TRBD1	TRBJ1-2	CSATRTGTTF	TGCAGTGCTACCCGGACAGGGACTACCTTC